This TCR beta chain stems from a study of blood T cells in healthy people across ages. Overall study findings and caveats: TCR beta diversity, measured per million T cells, fell in a roughly linear way with age.

The germline CDR1 and CDR2 sequences are SQVTM and ANQGSEA. Between the trimmed V and J ends, which lost 2 bases and 7 bases, there was a span of 8 bases. This CDR3 is built from 11 residues. With respect to this clonotype: Its antigen is still unknown.

It was with a sample-barcoded 5' primer and a J-beta primer mix that a second PCR of about 6 to 12 cycles was run. TCRdb analysed the 5' RACE reads with MiXCR anew, one entry per CDR3 protein. The sample shows approximately 810,000 distinct CDR3 sequences, roughly 35% of them seen only once. The rearrangement uses TRBV29-1 and TRBJ2-5; D tentatively fits TRBD1 or TRBD2 (5 bases each). The sequenced material came from blood. The source is a man between 18 and 29 years old in good health. The CDR3 sequence: CSVEQGATQYF. The DNA of the CDR3 is TGCAGCGTTGAACAGGGAGCGACCCAGTACTTC.